This TCR beta chain was profiled in a study of human T cells and chemical hapten exposure. Overall study: Patch testing was performed with 0.01% DPC on the upper back, with reading at 6 days. Findings of the study overall: Versus controls, significantly more large CDR3 similarity clusters arose from expanded TCRs.

Germline V gives CDR1 SGDLS, CDR2 YYNGEE. The CDR3 has 14 amino acids. V lost 4 bases to trimming and J lost 0 bases, with 11 bases between them. Separate cDNA molecules received unique molecular identifiers, which the library attached to them. TCRdb analysed the RACE reads with MiXCR anew, one entry per CDR3 protein. The data show around 160,000 distinct CDR3 sequences, with more than 12% seen just once and 1.7% held by the top ten. With regard to this clonotype: Its antigen is not known.

Time point given: patch test 1, 2 weeks after DPC sensitization. Treatment reported: therapeutic diphenylcyclopropenone sensitization with weekly scalp DPC. Unfractionated whole blood was the source from which total RNA was extracted. The input for sequencing was whole blood, taken in connection with sensitization to the hapten diphenylcyclopropenone (DPC). The TCR comes from a young woman with alopecia areata. Some clones in this sample may be carry-over from other donors' samples. The chain employs TRBV9 and TRBJ2-7; D may match TRBD1 or TRBD2 (5 bases each). The CDR3 is CASSTGAHSYEQYF. CDR3 in DNA: TGTGCCAGCAGCACCGGGGCACACTCCTACGAGCAGTACTTC.